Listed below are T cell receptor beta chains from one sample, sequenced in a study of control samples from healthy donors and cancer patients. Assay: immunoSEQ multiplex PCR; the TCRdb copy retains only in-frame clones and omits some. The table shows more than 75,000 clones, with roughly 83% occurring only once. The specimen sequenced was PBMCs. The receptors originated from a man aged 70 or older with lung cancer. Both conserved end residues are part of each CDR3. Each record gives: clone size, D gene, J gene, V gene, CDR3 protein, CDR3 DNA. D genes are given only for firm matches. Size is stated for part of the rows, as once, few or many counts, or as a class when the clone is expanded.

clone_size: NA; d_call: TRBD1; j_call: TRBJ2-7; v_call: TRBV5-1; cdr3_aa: CASSLDWTGTGGPPPYEQYF; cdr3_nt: TGCGCCAGCAGCTTGGATTGGACCGGGACAGGGGGCCCACCTCCCTACGAGCAGTACTTC
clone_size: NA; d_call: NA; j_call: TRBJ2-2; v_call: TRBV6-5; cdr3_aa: CASKVSPGSAGELFF; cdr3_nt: TGTGCCAGCAAGGTTTCCCCAGGGTCTGCCGGGGAGCTGTTTTTT
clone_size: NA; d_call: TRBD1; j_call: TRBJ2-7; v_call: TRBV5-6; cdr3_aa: CASSISGGVIEQYF; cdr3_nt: TGTGCCAGCAGCATCTCAGGGGGCGTGATAGAGCAGTACTTC
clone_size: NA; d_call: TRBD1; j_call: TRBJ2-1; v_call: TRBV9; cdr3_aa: CASSSRTGNNNEQFF; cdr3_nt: TGTGCCAGCAGCTCCCGGACAGGGAATAACAATGAGCAGTTCTTC
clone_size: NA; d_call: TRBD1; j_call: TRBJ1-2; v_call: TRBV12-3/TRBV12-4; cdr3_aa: CASRGTGQNTGNF; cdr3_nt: TGTGCCAGCAGGGGGACAGGGCAAAATACAGGAAACTTC
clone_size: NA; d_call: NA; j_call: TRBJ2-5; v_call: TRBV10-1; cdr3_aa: CASSDGSVAETQYF; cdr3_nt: TGCGCCAGCAGTGACGGCAGCGTGGCGGAGACCCAGTACTTC
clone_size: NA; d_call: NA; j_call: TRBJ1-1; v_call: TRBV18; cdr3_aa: CASSQTEAFF; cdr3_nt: TGTGCCAGCTCACAAACGGAGGCTTTCTTT
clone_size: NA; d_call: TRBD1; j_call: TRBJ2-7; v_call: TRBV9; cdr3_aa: CASSVQGQGLYEQYF; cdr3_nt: TGTGCCAGCAGCGTACAAGGACAGGGTCTCTACGAGCAGTACTTC
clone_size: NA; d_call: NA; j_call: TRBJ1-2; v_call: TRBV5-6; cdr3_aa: CASSLSGDGGYTF; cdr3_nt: TGTGCCAGCAGCTTGTCCGGGGACGGTGGCTACACCTTC
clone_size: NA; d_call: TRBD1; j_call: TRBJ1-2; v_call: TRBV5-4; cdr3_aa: CASSLVTGEGYTF; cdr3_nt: TGTGCCAGCAGCTTGGTGACAGGGGAAGGCTACACCTTC
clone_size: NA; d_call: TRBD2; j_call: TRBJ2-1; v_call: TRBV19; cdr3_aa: CASSLLAVNNEQFF; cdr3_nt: TGTGCCAGTAGTTTACTAGCGGTGAACAATGAGCAGTTCTTC
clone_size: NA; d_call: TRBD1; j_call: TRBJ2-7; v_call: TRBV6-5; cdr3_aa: CASRRGQGGIYEQYF; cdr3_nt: TGTGCCAGCAGGAGGGGACAGGGGGGAATCTACGAGCAGTACTTC
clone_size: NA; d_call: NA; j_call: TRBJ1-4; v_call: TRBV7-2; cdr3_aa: CASSSSNSPRGEKLFF; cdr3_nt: TGTGCCAGCAGCTCATCCAACAGTCCGAGGGGGGAAAAACTGTTTTTT
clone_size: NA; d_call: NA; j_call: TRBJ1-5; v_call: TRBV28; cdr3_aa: CASSLGGAKPQHF; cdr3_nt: TGTGCCAGCAGTTTGGGGGGCGCAAAGCCCCAGCATTTT
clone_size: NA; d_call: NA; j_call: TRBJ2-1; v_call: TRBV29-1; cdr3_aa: CSVRATSSYNEQFF; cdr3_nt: TGCAGCGTTCGGGCCACAAGCTCCTACAATGAGCAGTTCTTC
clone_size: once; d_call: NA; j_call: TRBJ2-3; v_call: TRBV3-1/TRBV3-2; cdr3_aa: CASSQTDTQYF; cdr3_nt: TGTGCCAGCAGCCAAACAGATACGCAGTATTTT
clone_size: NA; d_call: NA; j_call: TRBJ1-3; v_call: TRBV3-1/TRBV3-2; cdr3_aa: CASSLQPGSGNTIYF; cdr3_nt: TGTGCCAGCAGTCTCCAGCCGGGCTCTGGAAACACCATATATTTT
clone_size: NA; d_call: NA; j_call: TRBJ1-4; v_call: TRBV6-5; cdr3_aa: CASSYSNPGIQKLFF; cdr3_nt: TGTGCCAGCAGTTACTCGAATCCCGGGATTCAAAAACTGTTTTTT
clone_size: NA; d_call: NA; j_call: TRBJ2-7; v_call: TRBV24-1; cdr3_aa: CATSDLRAGTSEQYF; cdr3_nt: TGTGCCACCAGTGATTTAAGGGCAGGGACGTCCGAGCAGTACTTC
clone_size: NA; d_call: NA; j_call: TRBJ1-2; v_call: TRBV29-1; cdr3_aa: CSVGSGYGYTF; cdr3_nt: TGCAGCGTTGGCAGTGGCTATGGCTACACCTTC
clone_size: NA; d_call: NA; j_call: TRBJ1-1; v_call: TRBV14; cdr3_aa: CASSQDSWGTEAFF; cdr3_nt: TGTGCCAGCAGCCAAGATTCATGGGGAACTGAAGCTTTCTTT
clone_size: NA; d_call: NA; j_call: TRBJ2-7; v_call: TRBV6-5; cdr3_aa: CASRSYEQYF; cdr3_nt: TGTGCCAGCAGATCCTACGAGCAGTACTTC
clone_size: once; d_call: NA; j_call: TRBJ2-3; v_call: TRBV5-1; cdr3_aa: CASSWAEGDTQYF; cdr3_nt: TGCGCCAGCAGCTGGGCAGAGGGGGATACGCAGTATTTT
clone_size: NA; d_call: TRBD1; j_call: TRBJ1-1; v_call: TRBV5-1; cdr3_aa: CASSLAAGGNMNTEAFF; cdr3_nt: TGCGCCAGCAGCTTGGCGGCAGGGGGGAATATGAACACTGAAGCTTTCTTT
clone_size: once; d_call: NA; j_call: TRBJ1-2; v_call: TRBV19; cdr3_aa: CASNVRTDNYGYTF; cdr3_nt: TGTGCCAGTAACGTAAGGACAGACAACTATGGCTACACCTTC
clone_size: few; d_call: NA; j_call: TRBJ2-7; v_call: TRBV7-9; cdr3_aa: CASRLDTGSYEQYF; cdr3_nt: TGTGCCAGCAGATTAGACACAGGTTCCTACGAGCAGTACTTC
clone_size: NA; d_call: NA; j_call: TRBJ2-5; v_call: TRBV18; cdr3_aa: CASSPFMTGEETQYF; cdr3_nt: TGTGCCAGCTCACCATTCATGACGGGAGAAGAGACCCAGTACTTC
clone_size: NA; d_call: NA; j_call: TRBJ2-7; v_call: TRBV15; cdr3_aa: CATSSRSPGGLNEQYF; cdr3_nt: TGTGCCACCAGCAGCCGAAGTCCGGGGGGCCTCAACGAGCAGTACTTC
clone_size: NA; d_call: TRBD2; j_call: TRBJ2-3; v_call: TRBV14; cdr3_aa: CASSQAGGGRHTQYF; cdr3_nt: TGTGCCAGCAGCCAAGCCGGGGGGGGCCGACATACGCAGTATTTT
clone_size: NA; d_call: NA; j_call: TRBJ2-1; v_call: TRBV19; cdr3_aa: CASSIVSGSEQFF; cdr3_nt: TGTGCCAGTAGTATAGTTTCAGGGTCTGAGCAGTTCTTC
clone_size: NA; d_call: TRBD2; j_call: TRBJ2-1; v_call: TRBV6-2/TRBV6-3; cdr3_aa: CASSYLGTSGNNEQFF; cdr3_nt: TGTGCCAGCAGTTACCTTGGGACTAGCGGAAACAATGAGCAGTTCTTC